This T cell receptor beta chain was retrieved from a study of blood T cell repertoires in COVID-19. Study context: Samples of COVID-19 (acute and convalescent) were obtained from the United States, Italy and Spain.

The table came from immunoSEQ multiplex PCR; TCRdb's copy has only in-frame clones and leaves some out. Found here are approximately 150,000 clones, 84% of them singletons; the top ten hold approximately 3%. The study assigned cohorts using participant-reported clinical history. The sample taken for sequencing was PBMCs or T cells enriched from blood (not recorded which). The origin of this receptor is a woman aged 45-59 years with acute COVID-19.

DNA of the CDR3: TGCAGTGCTGCGACTCACAATGAGCAGTTCTTC. Translating it yields CSAATHNEQFF. V usage is TRBV20-1 and J usage is TRBJ2-1, with no clear D. This CDR3 is 11 amino acids long. V lost 5 bases to trimming and J lost 5 bases, with 7 bases between them. Germline loops: CDR1 DFQATT, CDR2 SNEGSKA (reference sequence).